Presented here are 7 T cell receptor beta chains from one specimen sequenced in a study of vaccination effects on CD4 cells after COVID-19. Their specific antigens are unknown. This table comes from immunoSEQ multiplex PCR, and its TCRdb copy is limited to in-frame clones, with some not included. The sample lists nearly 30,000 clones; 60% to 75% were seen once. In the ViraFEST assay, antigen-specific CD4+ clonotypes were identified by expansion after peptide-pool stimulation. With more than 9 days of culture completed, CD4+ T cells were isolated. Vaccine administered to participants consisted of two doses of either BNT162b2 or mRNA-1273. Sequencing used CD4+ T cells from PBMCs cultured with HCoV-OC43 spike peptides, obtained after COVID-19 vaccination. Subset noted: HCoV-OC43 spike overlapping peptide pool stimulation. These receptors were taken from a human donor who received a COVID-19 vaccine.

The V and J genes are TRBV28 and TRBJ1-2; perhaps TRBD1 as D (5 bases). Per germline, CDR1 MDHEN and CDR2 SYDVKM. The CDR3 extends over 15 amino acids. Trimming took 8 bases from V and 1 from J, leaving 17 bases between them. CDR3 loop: CASCIGTGGNYGYTF. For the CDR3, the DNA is TGTGCCAGCTGCATCGGGACGGGGGGTAACTATGGCTACACCTTC.

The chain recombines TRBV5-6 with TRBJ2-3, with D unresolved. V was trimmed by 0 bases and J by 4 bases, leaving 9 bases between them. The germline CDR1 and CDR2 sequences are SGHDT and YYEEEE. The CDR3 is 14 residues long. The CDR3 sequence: CASSLGFAPDTQYF. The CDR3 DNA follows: TGTGCCAGCAGCTTGGGGTTTGCCCCAGATACGCAGTATTTT.

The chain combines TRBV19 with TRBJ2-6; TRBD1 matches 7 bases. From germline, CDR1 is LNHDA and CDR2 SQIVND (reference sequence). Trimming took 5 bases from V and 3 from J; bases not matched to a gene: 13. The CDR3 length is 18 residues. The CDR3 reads CASSHRQGWLFGANVLTF. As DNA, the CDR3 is TGTGCCAGTAGTCATCGACAGGGTTGGCTCTTTGGGGCCAACGTCCTGACTTTC. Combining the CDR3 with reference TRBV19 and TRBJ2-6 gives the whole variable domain DGGITQSPKYLFRKEGQNVTLSCEQNLNHDAMYWYRQDPGQGLRLIYYSQIVNDFQKGDIAEGYSVSREKKESFPLTVTSAQKNPTAFYLCASSHRQGWLFGANVLTFGAGSRLTVL.

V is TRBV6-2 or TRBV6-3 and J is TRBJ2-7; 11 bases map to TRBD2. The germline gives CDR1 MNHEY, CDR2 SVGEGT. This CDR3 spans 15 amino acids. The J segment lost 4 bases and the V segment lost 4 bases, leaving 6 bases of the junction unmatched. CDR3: CASSLTGTSGYEQYF. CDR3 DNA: TGTGCCAGCAGTTTAACCGGGACTAGCGGTTACGAGCAGTACTTC.

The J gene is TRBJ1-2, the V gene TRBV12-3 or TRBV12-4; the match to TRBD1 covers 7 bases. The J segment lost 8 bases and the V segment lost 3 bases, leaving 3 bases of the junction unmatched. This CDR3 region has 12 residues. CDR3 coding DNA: TGTGCCAGCAGTTTGACAGGGATGGGCTACACCTTC. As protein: CASSLTGMGYTF.

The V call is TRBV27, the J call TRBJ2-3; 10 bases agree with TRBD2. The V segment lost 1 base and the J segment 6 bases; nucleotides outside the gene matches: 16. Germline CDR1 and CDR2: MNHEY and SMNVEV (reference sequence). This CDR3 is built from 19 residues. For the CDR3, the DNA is TGTGCCAGCAGTTTATTCGAGGCTAGCGGGAGATCGTTACGGGATACGCAGTATTTT. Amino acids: CASSLFEASGRSLRDTQYF.

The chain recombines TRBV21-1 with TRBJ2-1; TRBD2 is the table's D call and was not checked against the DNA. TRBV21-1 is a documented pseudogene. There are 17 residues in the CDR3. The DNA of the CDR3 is TGTGCCAGCAGCAAACACCCTAGCGGGAAAATTTACTTTGAGCAGTTCTTC. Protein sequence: CASSKHPSGKIYFEQFF.